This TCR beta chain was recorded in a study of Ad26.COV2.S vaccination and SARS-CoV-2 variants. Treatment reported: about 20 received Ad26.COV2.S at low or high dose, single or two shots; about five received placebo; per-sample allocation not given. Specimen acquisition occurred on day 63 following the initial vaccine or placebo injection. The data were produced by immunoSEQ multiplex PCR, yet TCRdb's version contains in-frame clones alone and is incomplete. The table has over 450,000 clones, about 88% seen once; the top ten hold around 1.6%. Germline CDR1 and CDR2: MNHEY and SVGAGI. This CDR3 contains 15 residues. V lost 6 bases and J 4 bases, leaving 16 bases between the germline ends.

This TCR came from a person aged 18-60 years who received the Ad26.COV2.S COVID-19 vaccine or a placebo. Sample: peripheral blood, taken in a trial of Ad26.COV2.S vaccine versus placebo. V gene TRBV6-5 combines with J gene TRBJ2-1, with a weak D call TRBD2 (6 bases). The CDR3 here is CASRPGTSVYNEQFF. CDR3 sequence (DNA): TGTGCCAGCAGACCGGGGACTTCCGTTTACAATGAGCAGTTCTTC.